The 12 T cell receptor beta chains reported below all come from one sample, sequenced in a study of cytomegalovirus exposure and HLA in healthy donors. Both 60 Vbeta primers and 13 Jbeta primers went into the PCR. Sequencing was performed with immunoSEQ multiplex PCR; in TCRdb, only in-frame clones are kept and a portion is missing. The sample has a few hundred thousand clones; under 80% are singletons. The sample comprised PBMCs. Receptor source: a woman in her twenties or thirties in good health and CMV-seronegative.

The chain links TRBV30 to TRBJ2-5, with TRBD1 matching over 8 bases. The J call is uncertain, as TRBJ2-7 better fits the DNA end. The CDR3 has 14 amino acids. Germline CDR1 GTSNPN, CDR2 SVGIG (reference sequence). The CDR3 reads CAWYARDRPYEQYF. The CDR3 nucleotides are TGTGCCTGGTACGCTAGGGACAGGCCTTACGAGCAGTACTTC.

The chain has TRBV30 and TRBJ1-5; D is perhaps TRBD1 (6 bases). The V end lost 0 bases, the J end lost 5 bases, and 8 bases lay between the germline ends. Germline loops: CDR1 GTSNPN, CDR2 SVGIG (reference sequence). The CDR3 covers 13 residues. The chain's CDR3 is CAWSVYRDQPQHF. CDR3 in DNA: TGTGCCTGGAGTGTATACAGGGATCAGCCCCAGCATTTT.

This clone was detected only a few times. Other nucleotide sequences from this sample produce the same CDR3. The V and J genes are TRBV2 and TRBJ1-2, with 10 bases lining up with TRBD1. V lost 3 bases and J lost 8; bases outside the gene matches: 3. Germline CDR1 SNHLY, CDR2 FYNNEI. The CDR3 is 13 amino acids. The CDR3 DNA reads TGTGCCAGCAGTGAGACAGGGGGCAGGGGCTACACCTTC. As protein: CASSETGGRGYTF. The entire variable domain, with the rest obtained from reference TRBV2 and TRBJ1-2, is as follows: EPEVTQTPSHQVTQMGQEVILRCVPISNHLYFYWYRQILGQKVEFLVSFYNNEISEKSEIFDDQFSVERPDGSNFTLKIRSTKLEDSAMYFCASSETGGRGYTFGSGTRLTVV.

This chain connects TRBV25-1 to TRBJ2-1, with D perhaps TRBD1 (5 bases). The length of the CDR3 is 15 residues. V was clipped by 2 bases and J by 5 bases, with 13 bases between them. The V gene's germline CDR1 is MGHDK and CDR2 SYGVNS. The CDR3 DNA reads as TGTGCCAGCAGTGAAGACAGTGGGTTGGACAATGAGCAGTTCTTC. This sequence encodes CASSEDSGLDNEQFF.

This clone was detected a few times. This chain joins TRBV6-5 and TRBJ2-7; no clear D gene. Trimming cost V 5 bases and J 4 bases, with 12 bases left between them. The germline gives CDR1 MNHEY, CDR2 SVGAGI. The CDR3 has 13 amino acids. Written as DNA, the CDR3 is TGTGCCAGCAGTCTCTCCCCCTCTTACGAGCAGTACTTC. Translation: CASSLSPSYEQYF.

V gene TRBV19 combines with J gene TRBJ1-1; D perhaps matches TRBD1 (5 bases). The CDR3 contains 14 residues. From germline, CDR1 is LNHDA and CDR2 SQIVND (reference sequence). Trimming removed 5 bases from V and 1 base from J, with 11 bases in between. The CDR3 DNA reads TGTGCCAGTAGTGTGGACACCGGGAACACTGAAGCTTTCTTT. Amino acid sequence: CASSVDTGNTEAFF.

The rearrangement uses TRBV25-1 and TRBJ2-1; 7 bases fit TRBD2. The CDR3 covers 15 residues. After removal of 4 bases from V and 7 bases from J, the junction contained 10 bases not matched to a gene. The germline V gene encodes CDR1 MGHDK and CDR2 SYGVNS. CDR3 region: CASSGGREIGNEQFF. The CDR3 bases are TGTGCCAGCAGTGGAGGGAGGGAGATAGGGAATGAGCAGTTCTTC.

This clone has a handful of counts. The chain employs TRBV30 and TRBJ2-1; 10 nucleotides agree with TRBD2. Germline V gene data show CDR1 as GTSNPN and CDR2 as SVGIG (reference sequence). This CDR3 has 15 residues. Trimming removed 0 bases from V and 4 bases from J; junction bases left unmatched: 3. CDR3 residues: CAWSVGAGGYNEQFF. CDR3 nucleotides: TGTGCCTGGAGTGTAGGAGCGGGAGGGTACAATGAGCAGTTCTTC.

This clone was observed a handful of times. This sequence joins TRBV5-4 and TRBJ1-1; weak D call: TRBD1 (5 bases). This CDR3 is 14 amino acids long. Germline loops: CDR1 SGHNT, CDR2 YYREEE (reference sequence). V gave up 4 bases and J gave up 4 bases, with 14 bases separating them. CDR3 in amino acids: CASSPWEGLTEAFF. The CDR3 bases are TGTGCCAGCAGCCCGTGGGAGGGGCTCACTGAAGCTTTCTTT.

The chain combines TRBV25-1 with TRBJ2-3; possible D gene TRBD1, 6 bases. From germline, CDR1 is MGHDK and CDR2 SYGVNS. This CDR3 is 16 amino acids long. Trimming took off 4 bases at V and 2 bases at J, with 16 bases between the two ends. The CDR3, as DNA: TGTGCCAGCAGTGCCTCCCAGAGGGACACCACAGATACGCAGTATTTT. Protein product: CASSASQRDTTDTQYF.

The J gene is TRBJ1-2, the V gene TRBV5-4; D possibly corresponds to TRBD1 (5 bases). The CDR3 contains 14 residues. V lost 3 bases to trimming and J lost 4 bases, with 13 bases between them. CDR1 is SGHNT, CDR2 YYREEE, per germline (reference sequence). DNA of the CDR3: TGTGCCAGCAGCTCGTTGGGGGAGGTCTATGGCTACACCTTC. Translation gives CASSSLGEVYGYTF.

This chain links TRBV15 with TRBJ1-3; D perhaps matches TRBD1 (6 bases). V was cut by 5 bases and J by 8 bases, with 13 bases left in between. Germline loops: CDR1 LNHNV, CDR2 YYDKDF (reference sequence). The CDR3 length is 13 residues. This CDR3 is CATSPRQEDTIYF. In DNA, the CDR3 is TGTGCCACCAGCCCTCGACAGGAGGACACCATATATTTT. The full variable domain, with the rest looked up from reference TRBV15 and TRBJ1-3, is DAMVIQNPRYQVTQFGKPVTLSCSQTLNHNVMYWYQQKSSQAPKLLFHYYDKDFNNEADTPDNFQSRRPNTSFCFLDIRSPGLGDTAMYLCATSPRQEDTIYFGEGSWLTVV.